Below, 8 T cell receptor beta chains from the same sample are listed, as sequenced in a study of shared clonotypes between healthy human individuals. Sequencing used immunoSEQ multiplex PCR; TCRdb keeps in-frame clones, though not all of them. The table lists 1.5 million to 1.9 million clones, 98% of them singletons. Material for sequencing was naive CD4+ T cells sorted from blood. Subset in this sample: CD45RA+ positively selected. The receptors here all came from a man aged 25 to 40 in good health.

The chain employs TRBV11-2 and TRBJ1-5, with D unclear. V was trimmed by 5 bases and J by 6 bases, leaving 11 bases between them. Germline-derived CDR1 and CDR2 are SGHAT and FQNNGV. CDR3 length equals 13 residues. The CDR3 DNA follows: TGTGCCAGCAGCCCGGGTCCTTCTCAGCCCCAGCATTTT. It yields the protein CASSPGPSQPQHF. The full variable domain, its missing parts supplied by reference TRBV11-2 and TRBJ1-5, is EAGVAQSPRYKIIEKRQSVAFWCNPISGHATLYWYQQILGQGPKLLIQFQNNGVVDDSQLPKDRFSAERLKGVDSTLKIQPAKLEDSAVYLCASSPGPSQPQHFGDGTRLSIL.

Turning to this clone: Other DNA variants within this sample encode the same CDR3. The chain employs TRBV5-1 and TRBJ2-2; no definite D call. Germline CDR1 is SGHRS and CDR2 is YFSETQ. The CDR3 contains 12 residues. The V end was cut by 0 bases, the J end by 5 bases, with 2 bases between. CDR3 sequence: CASSLDTGELFF. For the CDR3, the DNA is TGCGCCAGCAGCTTGGATACCGGGGAGCTGTTTTTT.

In nucleotides, the CDR3 is TGTGCCAGCAGCCCACCGGGGACCCATGAGCAGTTCTTC. Its translation: CASSPPGTHEQFF. The V call is TRBV9, the J call TRBJ2-1; D possibly matches TRBD1 or TRBD2 (5 bases each). The CDR3 extends over 13 amino acids. The germline V and J ends were trimmed by 4 bases and 8 bases, with 13 bases remaining between them. Looked up from germline, CDR1 is SGDLS and CDR2 is YYNGEE.

The chain recombines TRBV6-5 with TRBJ2-1; no firm D call. The CDR3 spans 14 residues. V lost 2 bases and J 4 bases, leaving 9 bases between the germline ends. Germline CDR1 reads MNHEY; CDR2 reads SVGAGI. CDR3 protein: CASSYDGRYNEQFF. CDR3 DNA: TGTGCCAGCAGTTACGACGGACGGTACAATGAGCAGTTCTTC.

Of note for this clone: The sample contains more than one DNA sequence encoding this CDR3. DNA for the CDR3: TGCGCCAGCAGTGAGCCCAACTCCTACGAGCAGTACTTC. It yields the protein CASSEPNSYEQYF. V gene TRBV10-1 combines with J gene TRBJ2-7; D remains unclear. CDR1 and CDR2 (germline): WNHNN, SYGVQD (reference sequence). The ends were cut back, 2 bases at V and 0 bases at J, with 5 bases in the middle. The CDR3 spans 13 residues.

The V gene is TRBV28, the J gene TRBJ2-1, with 8 positions matching TRBD1. With 4 bases clipped from V and 12 bases from J, the junction kept 5 bases outside the gene matches. This CDR3 is built from 12 residues. The germline V gene has CDR1 MDHEN and CDR2 SYDVKM. CDR3 DNA: TGTGCCAGCAGTTCCAGGGGGCGGTCGCAGTTCTTC. It translates to CASSSRGRSQFF. The entire variable domain, with the rest obtained from reference TRBV28 and TRBJ2-1, is as follows: DVKVTQSSRYLVKRTGEKVFLECVQDMDHENMFWYRQDPGLGLRLIYFSYDVKMKEKGDIPEGYSVSREKKERFSLILESASTNQTSMYLCASSSRGRSQFFGPGTRLTVL.

The gene calls are TRBV29-1 and TRBJ2-3; D gene unclear. Trimming pared 2 bases from V and 6 bases from J, leaving 9 bases between. Per the germline V gene, CDR1 is SQVTM and CDR2 is ANQGSEA. There are 12 residues in the CDR3. Written as DNA, the CDR3 is TGCAGCGTTGAAAAATTTCGTGATACGCAGTATTTT. Amino acids: CSVEKFRDTQYF.

This rearrangement joins TRBV29-1 to TRBJ1-1; 10 positions match TRBD1. J lost 1 base, V lost 2 bases, and 7 bases had no gene match. The CDR3 contains 16 residues. Germline CDR1 is SQVTM and CDR2 is ANQGSEA. The CDR3 region is CSVETPRTGGNTEAFF. The DNA of the CDR3 is TGCAGCGTTGAAACGCCCCGGACAGGGGGGAACACTGAAGCTTTCTTT.